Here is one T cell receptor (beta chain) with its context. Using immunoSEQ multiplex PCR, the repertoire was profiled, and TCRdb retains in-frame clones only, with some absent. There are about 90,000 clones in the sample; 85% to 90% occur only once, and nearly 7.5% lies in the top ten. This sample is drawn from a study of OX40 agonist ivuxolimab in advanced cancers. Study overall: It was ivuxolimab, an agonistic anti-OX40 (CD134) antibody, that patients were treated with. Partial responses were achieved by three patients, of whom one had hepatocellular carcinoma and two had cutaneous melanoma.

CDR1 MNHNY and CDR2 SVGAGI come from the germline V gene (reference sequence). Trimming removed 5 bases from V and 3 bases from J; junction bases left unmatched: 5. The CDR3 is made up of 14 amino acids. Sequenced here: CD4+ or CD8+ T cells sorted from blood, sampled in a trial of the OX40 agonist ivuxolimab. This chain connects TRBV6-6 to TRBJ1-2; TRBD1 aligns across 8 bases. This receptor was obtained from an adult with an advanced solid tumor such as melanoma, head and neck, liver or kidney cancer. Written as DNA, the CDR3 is TGTGCCAGCAGTCGTCAGGGGGCCGACTATGGCTACACCTTC. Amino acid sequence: CASSRQGADYGYTF.